One and the same sample provided the 10 T cell receptor beta chains below, sequenced in a study of identical twins. A single record per CDR3 protein comes from TCRdb applying MiXCR to the 5' RACE reads. Found here are approximately 350,000 distinct CDR3 sequences, 9% to 15% of them singletons; the top ten hold 7.2%. The sample also formed part of further work on yellow fever vaccine responses in identical twins.

Sequencing used CD8+ T cells sorted from blood. The receptors derive from a woman under 30 in good health.

The chain recombines TRBV7-9 with TRBJ2-1, with TRBD2 matching over 9 bases. The CDR3 consists of 16 residues. Germline CDR1 is SEHNR and CDR2 is FQNEAQ (reference sequence). J lost 6 bases, V lost 7 bases, and 13 bases had no gene match. This chain's CDR3 is CASTTTGTSTLNEQFF. The CDR3 DNA is TGTGCCAGCACCACTACCGGGACTAGCACCCTCAATGAGCAGTTCTTC.

The genes are TRBV14 and TRBJ2-3; 7 nucleotides align to TRBD1. The germline CDR1 and CDR2 sequences are SGHDN and FVKESK. V was clipped by 0 bases and J by 4 bases; unmatched bases: 10. CDR3 length equals 17 residues. CDR3 protein: CASSQEGGRPYSDTQYF. Written as DNA, the CDR3 is TGTGCCAGCAGCCAAGAAGGGGGCAGGCCGTACTCAGATACGCAGTATTTT.

This clonotype has only a few counts. This CDR3 is CASGALPGHFTDTQYF. DNA for the CDR3: TGTGCCAGCGGGGCCTTACCGGGACATTTCACAGATACGCAGTATTTT. V usage is TRBV6-1 and J usage is TRBJ2-3, with a tentative D call TRBD1 (6 bases). Trimming removed 8 bases at V and 2 bases at J, with 20 bases between. CDR1 is MNHNS and CDR2 is SASEGT in the germline V gene. The length of the CDR3 is 16 residues.

This clonotype was found a few times. The V gene is TRBV29-1, the J gene TRBJ2-7, with 14 bases fitting TRBD2. CDR1 and CDR2 from the germline V gene are SQVTM and ANQGSEA. CDR3 size: 15 residues. Trimming removed 6 bases from V and 0 bases from J; junction bases left unmatched: 4. The DNA for the CDR3 is TGCAGCGTGGGACTAGCGGGAGTGATCTCCTACGAGCAGTACTTC. Translating gives CSVGLAGVISYEQYF.

This clonotype was detected a few times. This chain joins TRBV9 and TRBJ2-5, with 8 nucleotides matching TRBD2. The germline V gene has CDR1 SGDLS and CDR2 YYNGEE. The V segment lost 4 bases and the J segment 2 bases; nucleotides outside the gene matches: 10. The CDR3 spans 16 residues. CDR3 residues: CASSLEAGATQETQYF. As DNA, the CDR3 is TGTGCCAGCAGCTTGGAAGCGGGAGCCACACAAGAGACCCAGTACTTC.

This clonotype was recorded a few times. The chain joins TRBV5-6 to TRBJ1-5; D not certain. The CDR3 has 14 amino acids. The germline CDR1 and CDR2 sequences are SGHDT and YYEEEE. V lost 1 base, J lost 0 bases, and 5 bases lay in between. The CDR3 DNA sequence: TGTGCCAGCAGCTTGAGTGCTAGCAATCAGCCCCAGCATTTT. It yields the protein CASSLSASNQPQHF.

The rearrangement uses TRBV18 and TRBJ2-3, with TRBD1 matching 7 bases. CDR1 and CDR2 from the germline V gene are KGHSH and LQKENI. CDR3 length equals 15 residues. V shed 3 bases and J 5 bases; nucleotides not matched to a gene: 8. CDR3 DNA: TGTGCCAGCTCACCCTCCAGGGGGTCAGAAGATACGCAGTATTTT. This translates into CASSPSRGSEDTQYF.

This clonotype was seen a handful of times. The rearrangement links TRBV27 to TRBJ2-1, with TRBD2 matching 10 bases. Germline lookup yields CDR1 MNHEY and CDR2 SMNVEV (reference sequence). V lost 6 bases and J lost 10; bases outside the gene matches: 12. This CDR3 spans 15 amino acids. The CDR3 spells CASSPSGGAAEEQFF. DNA for the CDR3: TGTGCCAGCAGCCCAAGCGGGGGGGCCGCCGAAGAGCAGTTCTTC.

This chain links TRBV11-2 with TRBJ2-7; D is undetermined. CDR1 is SGHAT, CDR2 FQNNGV, per germline. The CDR3 length is 15 residues. V dropped 2 bases and J dropped 4 bases, with 15 bases sitting between them. CDR3 loop: CASSLWSKGSYEQYF. In nucleotides, the CDR3 is TGTGCCAGCAGCTTATGGTCCAAGGGTTCGTACGAGCAGTACTTC.

This clonotype was observed once. The chain combines TRBV2 with TRBJ2-3; 13 bases align to TRBD2. CDR1 and CDR2 (germline): SNHLY, FYNNEI. V shed 5 bases and J 5 bases; nucleotides not matched to a gene: 4. The CDR3 totals 15 residues. The CDR3 loop is CASSILAGGQDTQYF. The CDR3 DNA is TGTGCCAGCAGTATACTAGCGGGAGGGCAAGATACGCAGTATTTT.